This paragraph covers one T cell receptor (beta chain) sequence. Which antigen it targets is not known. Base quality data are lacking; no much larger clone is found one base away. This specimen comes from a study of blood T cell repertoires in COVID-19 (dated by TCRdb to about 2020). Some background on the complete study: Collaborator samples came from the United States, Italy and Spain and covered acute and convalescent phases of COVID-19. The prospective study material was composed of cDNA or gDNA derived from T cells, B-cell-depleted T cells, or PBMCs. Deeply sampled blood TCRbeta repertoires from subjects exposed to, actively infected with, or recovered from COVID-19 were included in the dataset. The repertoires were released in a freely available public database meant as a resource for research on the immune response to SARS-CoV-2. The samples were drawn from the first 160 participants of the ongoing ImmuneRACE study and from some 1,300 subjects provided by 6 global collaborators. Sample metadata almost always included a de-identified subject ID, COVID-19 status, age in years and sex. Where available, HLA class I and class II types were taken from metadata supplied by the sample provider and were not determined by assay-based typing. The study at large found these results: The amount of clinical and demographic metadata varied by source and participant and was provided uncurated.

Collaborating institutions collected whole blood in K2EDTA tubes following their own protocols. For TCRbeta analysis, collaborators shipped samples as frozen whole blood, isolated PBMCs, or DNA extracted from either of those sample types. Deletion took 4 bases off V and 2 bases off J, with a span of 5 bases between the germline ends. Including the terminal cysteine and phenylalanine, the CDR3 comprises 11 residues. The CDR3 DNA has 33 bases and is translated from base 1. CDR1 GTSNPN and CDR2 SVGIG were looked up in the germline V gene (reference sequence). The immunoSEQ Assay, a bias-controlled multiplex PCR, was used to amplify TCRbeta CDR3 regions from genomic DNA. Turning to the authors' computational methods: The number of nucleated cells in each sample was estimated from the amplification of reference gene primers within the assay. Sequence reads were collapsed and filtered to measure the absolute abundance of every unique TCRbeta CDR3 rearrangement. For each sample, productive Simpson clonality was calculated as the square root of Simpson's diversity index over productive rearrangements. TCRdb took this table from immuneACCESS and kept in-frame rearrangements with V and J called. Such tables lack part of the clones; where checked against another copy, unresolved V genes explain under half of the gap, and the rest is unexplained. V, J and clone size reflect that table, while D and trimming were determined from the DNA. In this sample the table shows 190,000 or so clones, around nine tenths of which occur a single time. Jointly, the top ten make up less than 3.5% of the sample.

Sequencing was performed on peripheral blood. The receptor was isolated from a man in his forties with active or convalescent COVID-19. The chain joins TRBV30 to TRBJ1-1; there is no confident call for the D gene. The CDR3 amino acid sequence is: CAWTKNTEAFF. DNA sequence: TGTGCCTGGACTAAAAACACTGAAGCTTTCTTT. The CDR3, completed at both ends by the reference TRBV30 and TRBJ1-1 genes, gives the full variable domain SQTIHQWPATLVQPVGSPLSLECTVEGTSNPNLYWYRQAAGRGLQLLFYSVGIGQISSEVPQNLSASRPQDRQFILSSKKLLLSDSGFYLCAWTKNTEAFFGQGTRLTVV.